The next 20 T cell receptor beta chains were all read from a single sample in a study of PD-1 blockade in classical Hodgkin lymphoma. Measured with immunoSEQ multiplex PCR; TCRdb has only the in-frame clones, and not every one. This sample has about 54,000 clones, with 80% to 95% found just once. Each patient relapsed following autologous stem cell transplantation, and prior brentuximab vedotin exposure differed. Here the sequenced sample was peripheral blood mononuclear cells (PBMCs), taken before the second cycle of nivolumab. The receptors were gathered from a human donor with classical Hodgkin lymphoma.

This sequence joins TRBV27 and TRBJ2-2; 9 bases are a match to TRBD1. CDR3 length: 16 amino acids. The trim removed 8 bases at V and 7 bases at J, leaving 14 bases unmatched. Germline V gives CDR1 MNHEY, CDR2 SMNVEV (reference sequence). CDR3 bases: TGTGCCAGCCTTCAACCGGGACAGGGCTTAGGCGGGGAGCTGTTTTTT. It translates to CASLQPGQGLGGELFF.

This chain links TRBV9 with TRBJ1-1; D ambiguous. The CDR3 spans 15 residues. Germline CDR1 SGDLS, CDR2 YYNGEE. Trimming removed 4 bases at V and 0 bases at J, with 13 bases between. The CDR3 nucleotides are TGTGCCAGCAGCCCATTCGGCGGATTGAACACTGAAGCTTTCTTT. This translates into CASSPFGGLNTEAFF.

V is TRBV19 and J is TRBJ1-4, with 7 bases that match TRBD1. With V trimmed by 5 bases and J by 7 bases, 10 bases remained unmatched. The CDR3 is 15 amino acids. Germline V gene data show CDR1 as LNHDA and CDR2 as SQIVND (reference sequence). The CDR3: CASSQQTGTAEKLFF. For the CDR3, the DNA is TGTGCCAGTAGTCAACAAACCGGGACAGCTGAAAAACTGTTTTTT.

This clone was found a few times. The chain carries TRBV4-1 and TRBJ1-2; D is perhaps TRBD1 (6 bases). This CDR3 comprises 15 residues. V was pared by 0 bases and J by 4 bases, with 12 bases between. The germline CDR1 and CDR2 sequences are MGHRA and YSYEKL. CDR3 sequence: CASSQDIDRTYGYTF. The CDR3 coding sequence is TGCGCCAGCAGCCAAGATATCGACAGGACCTATGGCTACACCTTC.

The chain has TRBV19 and TRBJ1-1; D is uncertain. Germline V gene data show CDR1 as LNHDA and CDR2 as SQIVND (reference sequence). The CDR3 sequence is 16 residues long. Trimming removed 8 bases from V and 3 bases from J, with 22 bases in between. The CDR3 region has the DNA TGTGCCAGTTCTGGGAGGGCGAGATGGATGGACACTGAAGCTTTCTTT. Its translation: CASSGRARWMDTEAFF.

The chain joins TRBV7-3 to TRBJ1-2; D ambiguous. V was pared by 5 bases and J by 4 bases, with 11 bases between. This CDR3 is built from 13 residues. Germline-derived CDR1 and CDR2 are SGHTA and FQGTGA. DNA of the CDR3: TGTGCCAGCAGCCCAGATGGGGTCTATGGCTACACCTTC. As protein: CASSPDGVYGYTF.

This clone has just one count. V and J are TRBV27 and TRBJ1-5; D is ambiguous. V lost 3 bases and J 0 bases, leaving 12 bases between the germline ends. Germline V gene sequence: CDR1 MNHEY, CDR2 SMNVEV (reference sequence). The CDR3 covers 16 residues. CDR3 bases: TGTGCCAGCAGTTTGCCAGGTTCCCATAGCAATCAGCCCCAGCATTTT. Translating gives CASSLPGSHSNQPQHF.

This clone was observed a single time. The chain combines TRBV9 with TRBJ1-1; TRBD1 matches 9 bases. The J segment lost 2 bases and the V segment lost 3 bases, leaving 5 bases of the junction unmatched. The CDR3 runs to 15 residues. CDR1 is SGDLS, CDR2 YYNGEE, per germline. As DNA, the CDR3 is TGTGCCAGCAGCGAGGTGGACAGGGGAAACACTGAAGCTTTCTTT. Encoded protein: CASSEVDRGNTEAFF.

CDR3 region: CASSLTGKNTEAFF. Here the CDR3 DNA reads TGTGCCAGCAGCTTGACAGGAAAGAACACTGAAGCTTTCTTT. The chain has TRBV7-9 and TRBJ1-1; TRBD1 might be the D (6 bases). Germline CDR1 reads SEHNR; CDR2 reads FQNEAQ (reference sequence). The CDR3 runs 14 residues. V lost 3 bases and J 1 base, leaving 9 bases between the germline ends.

The chain is built from TRBV6-1 and TRBJ2-7; no clear D gene. Per germline, CDR1 MNHNS and CDR2 SASEGT. The CDR3 covers 13 residues. Trimming pared 7 bases from V and 2 bases from J, leaving 12 bases between. In nucleotides, the CDR3 is TGTGCCAGCAACCATCCGCCAGCCTACGAGCAGTACTTC. Translated, it gives CASNHPPAYEQYF.

The chain uses TRBV27 and TRBJ2-5; D may correspond to TRBD1 or TRBD2 (5 bases each). The V end lost 5 bases, the J end lost 5 bases, and 24 bases lay between the germline ends. In germline, CDR1 is MNHEY, CDR2 SMNVEV (reference sequence). There are 17 residues in the CDR3. The CDR3 sequence: CASSPLMRAGSGETQYF. CDR3 nucleotide sequence: TGTGCCAGCAGTCCCCTAATGAGGGCAGGGTCGGGCGAGACCCAGTACTTC.

The chain has TRBV7-9 and TRBJ1-2, with 9 bases aligning to TRBD1. V gave up 7 bases and J gave up 6 bases; unmatched junction bases: 6. CDR1 and CDR2 from the germline V gene are SEHNR and FQNEAQ (reference sequence). This CDR3 is 13 amino acids long. The CDR3 DNA reads TGTGCCAGCAACCCAAGACAGGGGGATGGCTACACCTTC. It is translated as CASNPRQGDGYTF.

This chain links TRBV13 with TRBJ2-7; 7 nucleotides align to TRBD1. This CDR3 region has 16 residues. Trimming cost V 1 base and J 2 bases; bases outside gene matches: 8. The germline V gene encodes CDR1 PRHDT and CDR2 FYEKMQ (reference sequence). CDR3 protein: CASSLAPHRGPYEQYF. The CDR3 DNA reads as TGTGCCAGCAGCTTAGCCCCACACAGGGGCCCCTACGAGCAGTACTTC.

The chain combines TRBV11-2 with TRBJ2-5; D possibly matches TRBD1 or TRBD2 (5 bases each). Germline V gene data show CDR1 as SGHAT and CDR2 as FQNNGV. The CDR3 sequence is 16 residues long. V was trimmed by 4 bases and J by 2 bases, leaving 17 bases between them. As DNA, the CDR3 is TGTGCCAGCAGCTCCGAGGGGCGCGGGCGTCAAGAGACCCAGTACTTC. It translates to CASSSEGRGRQETQYF.

The rearrangement uses TRBV5-1 and TRBJ2-5, with TRBD2 identical over 10 bases. Germline trimming cut 1 base from V and 1 base from J; bases unmatched to any gene: 1. This CDR3 is 15 amino acids long. CDR1 is SGHRS and CDR2 is YFSETQ in the germline V gene. The CDR3 region has the DNA TGCGCCAGCAGCTTGTCTAGCGGGAGCCAAGAGACCCAGTACTTC. Encoded protein: CASSLSSGSQETQYF. Full variable domain (outside the CDR3, taken from reference TRBV5-1 and TRBJ2-5): KAGVTQTPRYLIKTRGQQVTLSCSPISGHRSVSWYQQTPGQGLQFLFEYFSETQRNKGNFPGRFSGRQFSNSRSEMNVSTLELGDSALYLCASSLSSGSQETQYFGPGTRLLVL.

The J gene is TRBJ2-2, the V gene TRBV27, with unresolved D. With 6 bases removed from V and 7 bases from J, the gap between germline ends came to 18 bases. The CDR3 has 15 residues. Germline V gene lookup returns CDR1 MNHEY and CDR2 SMNVEV (reference sequence). The CDR3 DNA follows: TGTGCCAGCAGGCCGCTGATCGGGCGTATCGGGGAGCTGTTTTTT. Translated, it gives CASRPLIGRIGELFF.

V and J are TRBV11-1 and TRBJ2-7; no definite D call. Germline lookup yields CDR1 SGHAT and CDR2 FQDESV (reference sequence). The V end lost 1 base, the J end lost 5 bases, and 6 bases lay between the germline ends. There are 12 residues in the CDR3. The CDR3, as DNA: TGTGCCAGCAGCTTAGAACGCGACGAGCAGTACTTC. Amino acids: CASSLERDEQYF.

This chain joins TRBV2 and TRBJ2-3; 10 bases are a match to TRBD1. V shed 6 bases, J shed 0 bases, and the junction held 6 bases outside the gene matches. The CDR3 loop spans 16 amino acids. Per the germline V gene, CDR1 is SNHLY and CDR2 is FYNNEI. CDR3 residues: CASSLDRGTSTDTQYF. The CDR3 DNA sequence: TGTGCCAGCAGCTTGGACAGGGGGACTAGCACAGATACGCAGTATTTT.

The chain recombines TRBV15 with TRBJ1-1, with a tentative D call TRBD1 (5 bases). The CDR3 sequence is 17 residues long. Germline loops: CDR1 LNHNV, CDR2 YYDKDF (reference sequence). Trimming removed 1 base at V and 4 bases at J, with 19 bases between. The CDR3 protein is CATSRVMPGLDSTEAFF. CDR3 in DNA: TGTGCCACCAGCAGAGTTATGCCAGGGTTAGATAGCACTGAAGCTTTCTTT. The whole variable domain, remainder taken from reference TRBV15 and TRBJ1-1, is DAMVIQNPRYQVTQFGKPVTLSCSQTLNHNVMYWYQQKSSQAPKLLFHYYDKDFNNEADTPDNFQSRRPNTSFCFLDIRSPGLGDTAMYLCATSRVMPGLDSTEAFFGQGTRLTVV.

A single count supports this clone. The chain uses TRBV19 and TRBJ1-1; weak D call: TRBD1 (5 bases). Germline-derived CDR1 and CDR2 are LNHDA and SQIVND (reference sequence). The CDR3 is 15 amino acids. Trimming stripped 4 bases from V and 0 bases from J, with 12 bases between. The CDR3 loop is CASSTQGRVNTEAFF. The CDR3 nucleotides read TGTGCCAGTAGTACTCAGGGACGGGTGAACACTGAAGCTTTCTTT.